Described below is a single T cell receptor beta chain sequence and its context. This entry is derived from a study of blood T cell repertoires in COVID-19. The CDR3 is 13 amino acids. V lost 6 bases and J lost 8, with 11 bases in between. Germline V gene data show CDR1 as MNHNY and CDR2 as SVGAGI (reference sequence). Repertoires were generated with immunoSEQ multiplex PCR, while TCRdb's copy carries only in-frame clones and drops some. The sample consists of some 300,000 clones, 85% to 90% of them appearing once. The sequence came from a woman in her twenties or thirties with COVID-19, enrolled during active disease. Sequenced: peripheral blood. The chain employs TRBV6-6 and TRBJ1-6, with D possibly TRBD1 on 6 matching bases. The CDR3 loop is CASSPQGYSPLHF. The CDR3 nucleotides are TGTGCCAGCAGCCCACAGGGTTATTCACCCCTCCACTTT.